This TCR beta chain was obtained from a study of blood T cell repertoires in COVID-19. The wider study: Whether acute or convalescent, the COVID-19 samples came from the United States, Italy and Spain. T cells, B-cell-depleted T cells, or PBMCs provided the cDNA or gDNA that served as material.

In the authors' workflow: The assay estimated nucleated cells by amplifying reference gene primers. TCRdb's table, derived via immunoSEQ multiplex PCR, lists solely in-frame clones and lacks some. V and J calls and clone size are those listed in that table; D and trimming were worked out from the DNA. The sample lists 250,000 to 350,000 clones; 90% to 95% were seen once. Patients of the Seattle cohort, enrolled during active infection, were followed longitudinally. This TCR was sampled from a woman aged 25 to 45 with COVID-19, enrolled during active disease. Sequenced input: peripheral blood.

CDR3 DNA: TGTGCCAGCAGCTTGGATCGGACAGTCTCTGGAAACACCATATATTTT. This codes for CASSLDRTVSGNTIYF. The chain carries TRBV5-4 and TRBJ1-3; D perhaps matches TRBD1 (6 bases). This CDR3 contains 16 residues. Trimming removed 0 bases from V and 0 bases from J, with 10 bases in between. Germline CDR1 SGHNT, CDR2 YYREEE (reference sequence).